One sample yielded the 5 T cell receptor beta chains listed below, sequenced in a study of T cell repertoires in cytomegalovirus infection. TCRdb processed the reads anew with MiXCR; each CDR3 protein has one entry. The data contain 600,000 to 800,000 distinct CDR3 sequences, roughly a quarter of them singletons. The specimen was CD8+ T cells from PBMCs. The receptors here all came from a human donor in good health (CMV status not recorded). Some clones in this sample may be carry-over from other donors' samples.

This clonotype showed up just a few times. The rearrangement links TRBV2 to TRBJ1-1; possible D gene TRBD1, 6 bases. The CDR3 has 13 amino acids. Trimming cost V 10 bases and J 5 bases, with 17 bases left between them. Per the germline V gene, CDR1 is SNHLY and CDR2 is FYNNEI. CDR3 region: CAKNRELRTEAFF. The CDR3, as DNA: TGTGCCAAAAACAGGGAGTTGAGGACTGAAGCTTTCTTT.

Regarding this clonotype: A read error may explain this, as a much larger clone is one base away. V gene TRBV7-8 combines with J gene TRBJ1-5, with D uncertain. Germline CDR1 and CDR2: SGHVS and FQNEAQ. CDR3 length: 15 residues. CDR3 in amino acids: CAGSLRMSGNQPQHF. CDR3 nucleotides: TGTGCCGGCAGCCTACGGATGAGTGGGAACCAGCCCCAGCATTTT.

The genes are TRBV19 and TRBJ1-1; 7 bases map to TRBD1. V lost 9 bases, J lost 6 bases, and 10 bases stayed unmatched. Germline V gene data show CDR1 as LNHDA and CDR2 as SQIVND (reference sequence). The CDR3 runs 13 residues. The CDR3 region is CASNWEGGAEAFF. CDR3 bases: TGTGCCAGCAATTGGGAAGGGGGCGCTGAAGCTTTCTTT. Full variable domain (remainder filled in from reference TRBV19 and TRBJ1-1): DGGITQSPKYLFRKEGQNVTLSCEQNLNHDAMYWYRQDPGQGLRLIYYSQIVNDFQKGDIAEGYSVSREKKESFPLTVTSAQKNPTAFYLCASNWEGGAEAFFGQGTRLTVV.

The V gene is TRBV12-3 or TRBV12-4, the J gene TRBJ1-5; no clear D. The germline V and J ends were trimmed by 6 bases and 4 bases, with 16 bases remaining between them. CDR3 length equals 15 residues. The CDR3 region is CASSPGLDYNQPQHF. The CDR3 nucleotides are TGTGCCAGCAGCCCGGGCCTCGACTATAATCAGCCCCAGCATTTT.

There are many counts of this clonotype. The chain has TRBV28 and TRBJ2-7, with D perhaps TRBD1 (5 bases). The CDR3 totals 13 residues. V gave up 6 bases and J gave up 0 bases, with 9 bases separating them. Germline assignment: CDR1 MDHEN and CDR2 SYDVKM. The DNA for the CDR3 is TGTGCCAGCAGCTGGGGCCTCTCCTACGAGCAGTACGTC. Encoded protein: CASSWGLSYEQYV.